The 8 T cell receptor beta chains below were found in one sample sequenced in a study of T cells in Graves' hyperthyroidism and ophthalmopathy (dated by TCRdb to about 2019). Library preparation employed multiplex PCR. Sequencing instrument: Illumina HiSeq 2000. TCR beta CDR3 regions were amplified from RNA transcripts. The TCR CDR3 was subjected to a first round of RT-PCR using the HTBI primer set and the Qiagen OneStep RT-PCR kit. TCRdb reanalyzed the raw reads on its own, using fastp at Q25 for trimming and MiXCR for clone calling, and kept in-frame beta chains. Rows with one shared CDR3 protein collapse into an entry with the most common genes and DNA. The sample table lists 350,000 to 400,000 distinct CDR3 sequences, about 20% of them with a count of one. The ten largest clonotypes hold about 3.5% of the sample. Sequences were obtained from blood. These receptors were obtained from a woman in her late teens or twenties with Graves' hyperthyroidism.

This clonotype appeared many times. V gene TRBV4-2 combines with J gene TRBJ2-5, with D possibly being TRBD1 (6 bases). The ends were cut back, 1 base at V and 7 bases at J, with 13 bases in the middle. The CDR3 is 14 amino acids. CDR1 is LGHNA and CDR2 is YNFKEQ in the germline V gene. The CDR3 nucleotides read TGTGCCAGCAGCCAAGGAAGGGACATTGGGACCCAGTACTTC. Encoded protein: CASSQGRDIGTQYF.

This clonotype was counted at least ten times. The J gene is TRBJ1-5, the V gene TRBV6-1; tentative D call: TRBD1 (6 bases). Trimming shortened V by 6 bases and J by 4 bases, and 10 bases separated the two germline ends. CDR3 size: 13 residues. Per the germline V gene, CDR1 is MNHNS and CDR2 is SASEGT. DNA of the CDR3: TGTGCCAGCAGCACAGGGTGGAATCAGCCCCAGCATTTT. Its protein product is CASSTGWNQPQHF.

This clonotype turned up a few times. The chain links TRBV19 to TRBJ1-5, with a weak D call TRBD1 (5 bases). The CDR3 totals 14 residues. Trimming cost V 8 bases and J 4 bases, with 15 bases left between them. Per the germline V gene, CDR1 is LNHDA and CDR2 is SQIVND (reference sequence). The CDR3 here is CASARPGGNQPQHF. Here the CDR3 DNA reads TGTGCCAGTGCCAGACCCGGGGGGAATCAGCCCCAGCATTTT.

In this sample, this clonotype turned up a few times. The V call is TRBV30, the J call TRBJ2-3; tentatively, D is TRBD1 (5 bases). CDR3 length: 11 amino acids. V lost 8 bases to trimming and J lost 6 bases, with 12 bases between them. From germline, CDR1 is GTSNPN and CDR2 SVGIG (reference sequence). The CDR3 nucleotides are TGTGCCCAGGGAATCCGCGATACGCAGTATTTT. Its translation: CAQGIRDTQYF.

This clonotype was picked up many times. V gene TRBV7-8 combines with J gene TRBJ1-1, with a possible D match to TRBD1 (6 bases). Germline V gene data show CDR1 as SGHVS and CDR2 as FQNEAQ. The V gene lost 5 bases and the J gene lost 3 bases, with 16 bases spanning the gap. The CDR3 consists of 15 residues. Here the CDR3 DNA reads TGTGCCAGCAGCCCCTCCGGACAGCGGCACACTGAAGCTTTCTTT. Protein: CASSPSGQRHTEAFF.

This clonotype was observed many times. The rearrangement joins TRBV5-1 to TRBJ2-7, with D possibly called TRBD1 or TRBD2 (5 bases each). Germline V gives CDR1 SGHRS, CDR2 YFSETQ. This CDR3 region has 16 residues. Trimming took off 0 bases at V and 0 bases at J, with 13 bases between the two ends. Written as DNA, the CDR3 is TGCGCCAGCAGCTTGGTCTCGGGACGGATCTCCTACGAGCAGTACTTC. Translating it yields CASSLVSGRISYEQYF.

This clonotype was recorded once. A much larger clone is a single base away; this may be a read error. The chain employs TRBV5-1 and TRBJ1-2, with TRBD1 identical over 11 bases. The CDR3 is 13 residues long. From germline, CDR1 is SGHRS and CDR2 YFSETQ. CDR3 protein: CVSSAGTGGGYTF. CDR3 coding DNA: TGCGTCAGCAGCGCTGGGACAGGGGGTGGCTACACCTTC.

Regarding this clonotype: At one boundary the junction diverges from the germline segment, which might be a read error. The V gene is TRBV11-2, the J gene TRBJ2-4; the D gene could be TRBD1 or TRBD2 (5 bases each). The CDR3 has 15 residues. Per germline, CDR1 SGHAT and CDR2 FQNNGV. The CDR3 bases are TGTGCCAGCAGCTTTGAACTAGGGCGTAAGGACATTAAGTACTTC. Amino acid sequence: CASSFELGRKDIKYF.